The present T cell receptor beta chain was sequenced within a study of cytomegalovirus exposure and HLA in healthy donors. Study-wide background: In an earlier analysis, 95 million to 130 million unique TCR beta sequences were found from some 180 million T cells. Around 86 million unique TCRs, all from HLA-typed donors, were included in an early release of the data. Study-wide results and limits: Per a later analysis, roughly 17,000 TCR beta sequences showed association with HLA alleles at 0.05 false discovery rate. A later analysis found that most CMV-associated TCR beta chains appeared HLA-restricted.

A remark on this clone: The antigen is undetermined.

CDR3 length equals 14 residues. Trimming removed 6 bases from V and 6 bases from J; junction bases left unmatched: 9. CDR1 is LNHDA, CDR2 SQIVND, per germline (reference sequence). 13 Jbeta primers and 60 Vbeta primers were used for the PCR. Using immunoSEQ multiplex PCR, the repertoire was profiled, and TCRdb retains in-frame clones only, with some absent. This table has 100,000 or so clones, 63% appearing once. Sequencing was performed on PBMCs. The chain employs TRBV19 and TRBJ2-3, with 7 bases lining up with TRBD1. This sequence originates from a human donor in good health. The CDR3 DNA follows: TGTGCCAGTAGCTCCGGGACAGCAGCGGATACGCAGTATTTT. It yields the protein CASSSGTAADTQYF.